Included here is one T cell receptor beta chain sequence, with context. Its antigen is undetermined. The sample belongs to a study of Tregs in tolerant kidney transplant recipients. Findings and caveats of the study: No direct test of biological reproducibility was done here.

Libraries were prepared by immunoSEQ multiplex PCR; TCRdb keeps only in-frame clonotypes and omits some of them. This sample has about 240,000 clones, with roughly 84% found just once. This CDR3 is built from 15 residues. Germline V gene data show CDR1 as SGHAT and CDR2 as FQNNGV. After removal of 1 base from V and 4 bases from J, the junction contained 4 bases not matched to a gene. Input material: CD4+ T cells from blood. The TCR was taken from a human donor in good health. V is TRBV11-2 and J is TRBJ2-5; 9 nucleotides line up with TRBD2. DNA of the CDR3: TGTGCCAGCAGCTTAGGACTAGCGGACTTAGAGACCCAGTACTTC. Its translation: CASSLGLADLETQYF.